Following are 11 T cell receptor beta chains from one sample sequenced in a study of CD8+ T cells in alopecia areata (dated by TCRdb to 2016 to 2019). Library prep was done by the immunoSEQ multiplex PCR assay. To provide template for TCR sequencing, every sample had RNA extracted and reverse transcribed into cDNA. Drawn from immuneACCESS, this table holds only the in-frame rearrangements with V and J called that TCRdb kept. Clones are partly lost; checked studies trace under half to an unresolved V gene and leave the rest unexplained. In this sample the table shows more than 250,000 clones, and no singletons are among them. The ten largest clones take up roughly 1.2% of the sample. Pooled mouse cutaneous lymph node cells were stained for CD4, CD8alpha, NKG2D, NKG2ACE and other markers, then sorted on a BD Influx. The sequenced sample consisted of CD4+ T cells sorted from a lymph node. All receptors derive from a C3H/HeJ mouse with alopecia areata. Mice from this strain have the MHC haplotype H2-k.

Points on this clone: Gene names and germline match the mouse. The sequence runs out 4 residues before the end of the CDR3; the remainder is reconstructed from the germline J gene. This specimen includes other DNA sequences encoding the same CDR3. The rearrangement links TRBV1 to TRBJ2-2; 11 bases match TRBD2. The V and J ends lost 3 bases and 0 bases, in that order; junction bases with no gene match: 0. CDR3 size: 16 residues. CDR1 is NSQYPW, CDR2 LRSPGD, per germline (reference sequence). CDR3 bases read: TGCACCTGCAGTGCGACTGGGGGGGCAAACACCGGG. Amino acids: CTCSATGGANTG. The full CDR3 protein reads CTCSATGGANTGQLYF.

With regard to this clone: The listed genes are named as in mouse. The read finishes 4 residues shy of the CDR3 end, and the germline J gene is used to complete it. This sequence joins TRBV13-1 and TRBJ2-4, with 8 bases identical to TRBD2. CDR3 length: 14 amino acids. Germline CDR1 NSHNY, CDR2 SYGAGN. This CDR3 reads CASSDAWGGNTLYF. Partial CDR3 DNA: TGTGCCAGCAGTGATGCTTGGGGGGGAAAC.

Comment on this clone: Each gene name is a mouse one. The read gets to within 4 residues of the CDR3 end, and the germline J gene fills in the rest. V and J are TRBV13-3 and TRBJ1-2; 10 bases agree with TRBD1. The CDR3 is made up of 14 amino acids. The V gene's germline CDR1 is NNHDY and CDR2 SYVADS. The V gene end was trimmed by 4 bases and the J gene end by 3 bases; junction bases not matched to a gene: 3. CDR3 DNA (partial): TGTGCCAGCAGTATGGACAGGGGGGACTCC. Translation gives CASSMDRGDS. The entire CDR3 reads CASSMDRGDSDYTF.

Comment on this clone: The germline and genes are mouse ones. The read ends 4 residues early relative to the CDR3; the germline J gene fills the gap. The V call is TRBV13-1, the J call TRBJ2-3, with 7 nucleotides matching TRBD2. The CDR3 is 15 residues long. Trimming removed 4 bases from V and 0 bases from J; junction bases left unmatched: 5. The germline V gene has CDR1 NSHNY and CDR2 SYGAGN. The CDR3 spells CASSSGGISAETLYF. The part of the CDR3 DNA that was read is TGTGCCAGCAGTAGTGGGGGGATTAGTGCAGAA.

This clone was detected a few times. The gene names here belong to mouse. The read finishes 4 residues shy of the CDR3 end, and the germline J gene is used to complete it. V gene TRBV13-1 combines with J gene TRBJ2-5; 12 bases are a match to TRBD2. Germline-derived CDR1 and CDR2 are NSHNY and SYGAGN. CDR3 size: 18 residues. Incomplete CDR3 DNA: TGTGCCAGCAGTGATGAGACTGGGGGGGCGAGAAGAAGGGAC. It is translated as CASSDETGGARRRD. The complete CDR3 sequence is CASSDETGGARRRDTQYF.

For this clone: The gene names here belong to mouse. The CDR3 goes on 4 residues after the read ends, and that part is filled in from the germline J gene. V usage is TRBV5 and J usage is TRBJ2-3; the match to TRBD2 covers 10 bases. The ends lost 0 bases at V and 1 base at J; junction bases unmatched: 4. The germline gives CDR1 LGHNA, CDR2 YNLKQL (reference sequence). The CDR3 is made up of 17 amino acids. Incomplete CDR3 DNA: TGTGCCAGCAGCCAAGAGGGCTGGGGGGGCCGTGCAGAA. This encodes CASSQEGWGGRAE. The whole CDR3 protein reads CASSQEGWGGRAETLYF.

Regarding this clone: Gene names refer to mouse genes. The observed sequence ends 4 residues before the CDR3 terminus, with the missing tail filled in from the germline J gene. This same CDR3 is encoded by further DNA sequences in the sample. The chain is built from TRBV19 and TRBJ2-3; 8 bases match TRBD2. From germline, CDR1 is FNHDT and CDR2 SITEND (reference sequence). CDR3 length equals 14 residues. Losses at the gene ends were 2 bases for V and 3 bases for J; bases not matched to a gene: 2. CDR3 DNA (partial): TGTGCCAGCAGTATTGGGGGGGGAGCAGAA. It codes for CASSIGGGAE. The full CDR3 is CASSIGGGAETLYF.

This clone was observed a few times. The gene names given are mouse names. The CDR3 is cut off 4 residues early in the read; its end comes from the germline J gene. The V call is TRBV5, the J call TRBJ2-1; perhaps TRBD2 as D (7 bases). V dropped 0 bases and J dropped 3 bases, with 9 bases sitting between them. Per the germline V gene, CDR1 is LGHNA and CDR2 is YNLKQL (reference sequence). This CDR3 comprises 15 residues. The DNA read from the CDR3 is TGTGCCAGCAGCCAAGAAGGGGGGGTCTATGCT. Translation: CASSQEGGVYA. The entire CDR3 reads CASSQEGGVYAEQFF.

Points on this clone: Gene names and germline refer to mouse. The DNA ends 4 residues before the CDR3 does, and the rest of the CDR3 is filled in from the germline J gene. The V call is TRBV19, the J call TRBJ2-2; D perhaps matches TRBD2 (7 bases). V lost 4 bases, J lost 6 bases, and 7 bases lay in between. The CDR3 runs 12 residues. Germline CDR1 is FNHDT and CDR2 is SITEND (reference sequence). The CDR3 region is CASSGGPGQLYF. The sequenced part of the CDR3 DNA is TGTGCCAGCAGTGGGGGGCCCGGG.

A note on this clone: Germline and genes: mouse. The read terminates 4 residues before the CDR3 end, so the remaining end is supplied by the germline J gene. The same CDR3 can be traced to other DNA sequences in this sample. This sequence joins TRBV13-3 and TRBJ2-3; D uncertain. Trimming shortened V by 4 bases and J by 0 bases, and 6 bases separated the two germline ends. The CDR3 totals 13 residues. Per the germline V gene, CDR1 is NNHDY and CDR2 is SYVADS. The CDR3 DNA, read in part, is TGTGCCAGCAGTCCGACTAGTGCAGAA. Translating it yields CASSPTSAE. The whole CDR3 reads CASSPTSAETLYF.

This clone was counted between two and nine times. All gene names here are mouse names. The read terminates 4 residues ahead of where the CDR3 ends, so the germline J gene completes it. Other DNA sequences in the sample encode the same CDR3. The chain joins TRBV5 to TRBJ2-1, with D perhaps being TRBD1 or TRBD2 (6 bases each). There are 13 residues in the CDR3. The V gene lost 1 base and the J gene lost 6 bases, with 7 bases spanning the gap. Germline-derived CDR1 and CDR2 are LGHNA and YNLKQL (reference sequence). CDR3 in amino acids: CASSQGGRAEQFF. CDR3 bases read: TGTGCCAGCAGCCAAGGGGGGCGTGCT.